Listed below are T cell receptor beta chains from one sample, sequenced in a study of patients and donors after allogeneic stem cell transplantation. TCRdb re-derived calls from the RT-PCR reads in MiXCR, one entry per CDR3 protein. Among some 150,000 distinct CDR3 sequences listed, 30% to 45% were seen once. Sequenced: blood, either unsorted or a sorted T cell fraction (not recorded which). All receptors come from a human donor who was either an allogeneic HSCT recipient or a stem cell or donor lymphocyte infusion donor (not recorded which). It is not recorded whose cells these are; they may come from a transplant donor. The CDR3 runs from the conserved cysteine through the conserved F or W. D genes are given only for firm matches.

d_call: TRBD1; j_call: TRBJ1-4; v_call: TRBV12-3/TRBV12-4; cdr3_aa: CASSFTGVLSLNEKLFF
d_call: TRBD2; j_call: TRBJ2-5; v_call: TRBV6-6; cdr3_aa: CASSDTSGGGETQYF
d_call: NA; j_call: TRBJ1-2; v_call: TRBV28; cdr3_aa: CASSFYYGYTF
d_call: NA; j_call: TRBJ1-6; v_call: TRBV6-6; cdr3_aa: CASSLQGDRDSPLHF
d_call: TRBD1; j_call: TRBJ1-4; v_call: TRBV20-1; cdr3_aa: CSALSGTGNEKLFF
d_call: NA; j_call: TRBJ1-5; v_call: TRBV6-6; cdr3_aa: CASSGPRVGSNQPQHF
d_call: NA; j_call: TRBJ1-2; v_call: TRBV12-3/TRBV12-4; cdr3_aa: CASTPPGGPNYGYTF
d_call: NA; j_call: TRBJ1-2; v_call: TRBV6-5; cdr3_aa: CASSYSDRLGGYTF
d_call: NA; j_call: TRBJ1-1; v_call: TRBV4-1; cdr3_aa: CASSQEKQGEAFF
d_call: TRBD2; j_call: TRBJ2-1; v_call: TRBV18; cdr3_aa: CASSPPLAGVNYNEQFF
d_call: NA; j_call: TRBJ1-6; v_call: TRBV18; cdr3_aa: CASSPRTVRNSPLHF
d_call: TRBD1; j_call: TRBJ2-3; v_call: TRBV28; cdr3_aa: CASSLRTGVGADTQYF
d_call: TRBD2; j_call: TRBJ2-1; v_call: TRBV27; cdr3_aa: CASSILAGGFGEQFF
d_call: TRBD1; j_call: TRBJ1-1; v_call: TRBV5-6; cdr3_aa: CASREQGGDTEAFF
d_call: NA; j_call: TRBJ1-6; v_call: TRBV4-3; cdr3_aa: CASSQDGSGKNSPLHF
d_call: TRBD1; j_call: TRBJ1-2; v_call: TRBV24-1; cdr3_aa: CATSDNRGEPNYGYTF
d_call: TRBD1; j_call: TRBJ1-2; v_call: TRBV4-2; cdr3_aa: CASSHLTGDPSYTF
d_call: TRBD1; j_call: TRBJ1-6; v_call: TRBV20-1; cdr3_aa: CSAHTGVPTLHF
d_call: TRBD1; j_call: TRBJ1-1; v_call: TRBV5-1; cdr3_aa: CASSLDRGTTEAFF
d_call: NA; j_call: TRBJ2-7; v_call: TRBV4-3; cdr3_aa: CASSHTQTGSLYEQYF
d_call: NA; j_call: TRBJ2-5; v_call: TRBV7-9; cdr3_aa: CASGKGAGAQETQYF
d_call: NA; j_call: TRBJ1-5; v_call: TRBV12-3/TRBV12-4; cdr3_aa: CASSFSPGADQPQHF
d_call: NA; j_call: TRBJ2-5; v_call: TRBV5-6; cdr3_aa: CASSLVSGWYQETQYF
d_call: NA; j_call: TRBJ2-3; v_call: TRBV12-3/TRBV12-4; cdr3_aa: CASRPNRFSSTDTQYF
d_call: NA; j_call: TRBJ1-1; v_call: TRBV28; cdr3_aa: CASVEGFPNTEAFF
d_call: NA; j_call: TRBJ2-3; v_call: TRBV5-1; cdr3_aa: CASTPRGGTSTDTQYF
d_call: NA; j_call: TRBJ1-1; v_call: TRBV5-1; cdr3_aa: CASKVSGRNTEAFF
d_call: TRBD1; j_call: TRBJ1-4; v_call: TRBV6-5; cdr3_aa: CASSYGTGSVKLFF
d_call: NA; j_call: TRBJ2-4; v_call: TRBV20-1; cdr3_aa: CSALNSEAGIGAKNIQYF
d_call: NA; j_call: TRBJ2-1; v_call: TRBV12-3/TRBV12-4; cdr3_aa: CASRGELAIYNEQFF
d_call: NA; j_call: TRBJ1-1; v_call: TRBV4-2; cdr3_aa: CASSQGDFVTGAEAFF
d_call: NA; j_call: TRBJ1-1; v_call: TRBV5-1; cdr3_aa: CASSPAHPTNTEAFF
d_call: NA; j_call: TRBJ2-5; v_call: TRBV12-3/TRBV12-4; cdr3_aa: CASSLAGGTQYF
d_call: NA; j_call: TRBJ2-3; v_call: TRBV20-1; cdr3_aa: CSAVLSPDTQYF
d_call: NA; j_call: TRBJ1-4; v_call: TRBV7-9; cdr3_aa: CASSRESNEKLFF
d_call: NA; j_call: TRBJ1-1; v_call: TRBV12-3/TRBV12-4; cdr3_aa: CASSLFPDYTEAFF
d_call: NA; j_call: TRBJ1-1; v_call: TRBV5-5; cdr3_aa: CASIQMTEAFF
d_call: NA; j_call: TRBJ1-5; v_call: TRBV10-3; cdr3_aa: CAISENSNQPQHF
d_call: NA; j_call: TRBJ1-2; v_call: TRBV4-3; cdr3_aa: CASSQERNWDGYTF
d_call: NA; j_call: TRBJ1-5; v_call: TRBV11-2; cdr3_aa: CASSPGGAYQPQHF
d_call: NA; j_call: TRBJ1-3; v_call: TRBV7-3; cdr3_aa: CASSLMAGSGNTIYF
d_call: TRBD1; j_call: TRBJ1-1; v_call: TRBV30; cdr3_aa: CARDRGPAEAFF